This is a list of T cell receptor beta chains from one sample in a study of cytomegalovirus exposure and HLA in healthy donors. Generated by immunoSEQ multiplex PCR, the TCRdb table keeps only in-frame clones and is missing some. The table has some 100,000 clones, about 76% seen once; the top ten hold around 8%. Sequencing was carried out using PBMCs. Receptors were obtained from a man aged 40-49 years in good health and CMV-seronegative. Each CDR3 is given without its conserved first and last residue. The order of the fields is V gene, CDR3 protein.

>TRBV6-4
ASSAPDRHSYEQY
>TRBV4-1
ATSLGEGSNTEAF
>TRBV5-6
ASSSFPGWGPNQPQH
>TRBV5-4
ASSLALGLAGSTDTQY
>TRBV27
ASSFSPTATNEKLF
>TRBV21-1
ASSKGGQPSYEQY
>TRBV7-2
ASSEHRIREETQY
>TRBV11-2
ASSSGGFYGYT
>TRBV6-5
ASSANKDRAKTQY
>TRBV27
ASRTYRTTNEKLF
>TRBV18
ASSSFGRGMNTEAF
>TRBV7-9
ASSLVFEDAF
>TRBV27
ASSTGEGSYNEQF
>TRBV6-1
ASSPGGVYTIY
>TRBV6-5
ASTQPGTYNEQF
>TRBV18
ASSLKAGNQPQH
>TRBV6-1
ASRQGPGETQY
>TRBV5-1
ASSLETGFTGELF
>TRBV7-2
ATKNRVGDSPLH
>TRBV11-2
ASSPGQGRLF
>TRBV28
ASNLRGMSNQPQH
>TRBV5-5
ASSVRGDTQY
>TRBV19
ASLTGQGGQPQH
>TRBV9
ASSVQRGFTDTQY
>TRBV10-3
AISERQGYGYT
>TRBV29-1
SVDNYDTDTQY
>TRBV30
ARGIGYGYT
>TRBV5-4
ASSLNSGSIEQF
>TRBV7-9
ASSFGGEWVQETQY
>TRBV5-1
ASIEPGQSLISNQPQH
>TRBV28
ASSLDRPLLGGYT
>TRBV19
ASSIRRGGADQPQH
>TRBV7-3
ASRNPGGRCQPQH
>TRBV19
ASSIYRGKAQH
>TRBV29-1
SVEGEGNRYEQY
>TRBV29-1
SVPSGGASTGELF
>TRBV2
ASSEVSGGAEAF
>TRBV18
ASSPDRNYGYT
>TRBV18
ASSPSTSGDFEQY
>TRBV15
ATSRENPLILAGESNEQF
>TRBV9
ASSPRPSGGEQY
>TRBV10-3
ATGDRDNYGYT
>TRBV29-1
SVEEYQGQETQY
>TRBV27
ASSLSEGGYEQY
>TRBV5-6
ASSLGTGGTYEQY
>TRBV5-1
ASSLTTNNEQF
>TRBV5-1
ASSPTGGEETQY
>TRBV6-1
ASSERRRGGSSYEQY
>TRBV4-1
ASSQDGAASYEQY
>TRBV6-1
ASSPTGGVGYEQY
>TRBV2
ASRGTARREY
>TRBV15
ATSRGRGSSYNEQF
>TRBV10-3
AISDPKTLRDYEQY
>TRBV7-9
ASSKSPGSGELF
>TRBV2
ASSPALASPPGAGANVLT